This TCR beta chain was sequenced for a study of vaccination and CD4 T cells after COVID-19. Study background: Participants got two doses of BNT162b2 or mRNA-1273 vaccine. General observations from the study: Median SARS-CoV-2-reactive clonotype numbers rose nonsignificantly, roughly 21 to 38. Early post-infection timepoints were not included, and relatively few convalescent patients were studied.

Oncomine TCR Beta short-read sequencing was applied to DNA from cultured CD4+ T cells. One entry per CDR3 protein results from TCRdb running MiXCR on the PCR reads. The data contain approximately 9,300 distinct CDR3 sequences, 55% to 75% of them seen just once; the ten biggest clones take up about a sixth. Specified treatment: roughly 10-day PBMC culture with coronavirus spike peptide pools or control peptides (ViraFEST assay). PCR positivity was dated March to December 2020, before US Alpha, Beta and Delta variants. The V end was cut by 1 base, the J end by 4 bases, with 17 bases between. CDR3 length: 16 amino acids. CDR1 and CDR2 from the germline V gene are SGHDN and FVKESK. A word on this clonotype: Its specificity is not known.

The sequence derives from a human donor who had recovered from COVID-19. The chain recombines TRBV14 with TRBJ2-7; D not certain. Sequenced sample: CD4+ T cells from blood, cultured in vitro. The CDR3 DNA reads as TGTGCCAGCAGCCAAGGAAAAGAGACTGAGAGATACGAGCAGTACTTC. Amino acids: CASSQGKETERYEQYF.